This T cell receptor (beta chain) was sequenced during a study of blood T cells in healthy people across ages. With a J-beta primer mix and a sample-barcoded 5' primer, a second PCR ran 7 to 11 cycles. TCRdb reprocessed the 5' RACE reads with MiXCR, giving one entry per CDR3 protein. The sample lists around 800,000 distinct CDR3 sequences, 55% to 65% seen once, with around a quarter in the top ten. This clonotype has only a few counts. Trimming took 3 bases from V and 7 from J; bases not matched to a gene: 6. This CDR3 has 17 amino acids. From germline, CDR1 is KGHSH and CDR2 LQKENI. J is TRBJ2-1 and V is TRBV18; TRBD2 agrees at 16 bases. Sequencing was done on a sample of blood. The TCR originated in a man aged 30-40 years in good health. This chain's CDR3 is CASSPPGLAGGPNEQFF. As DNA, the CDR3 is TGTGCCAGCTCACCGCCGGGACTAGCGGGGGGGCCGAATGAGCAGTTCTTC.